Below, one T cell receptor (beta chain) is given with its context. This sample was included in a study of blood T cells in healthy people across ages. The use of a sample-barcoded 5' primer and a J-beta primer mix characterized a second PCR of 7 to 11 cycles. Researchers report that a template-switch adaptor with 12 random nucleotides tagged each cDNA molecule. TCRdb processed the 5' RACE reads anew with MiXCR; each CDR3 protein has one entry. The data show 1.2 million to 1.5 million distinct CDR3 sequences, with 55% to 75% seen just once and 6.5% to 8.5% held by the top ten. This TCR derives from a man between 18 and 35 years old in good health. The source material was blood.

This CDR3 reads CASTKLPNHEQYF. The CDR3 DNA is TGCGCCAGCACCAAGCTCCCAAATCACGAGCAGTACTTC. The chain is built from TRBV5-1 and TRBJ2-7, with D unresolved. V gave up 6 bases and J gave up 5 bases, with 15 bases separating them. Germline-derived CDR1 and CDR2 are SGHRS and YFSETQ. The CDR3 length is 13 residues.